This TCR beta chain was captured in a study of blood T cell repertoires in COVID-19. Study at large: Spain, Italy and the United States supplied samples that represented acute and convalescent COVID-19.

Looked up from germline, CDR1 is SNHLY and CDR2 is FYNNEI. CDR3 length equals 14 residues. V lost 7 bases to trimming and J lost 3 bases, with 16 bases between them. Patients at the Seattle site were enrolled during active infection and followed longitudinally. Per the original methods: Reference gene primer amplification gave estimated nucleated cell counts. TCRdb's table, derived via immunoSEQ multiplex PCR, lists solely in-frame clones and lacks some. That table furnishes V, J and clone size, whereas the DNA furnished D and trimming. The data contain about 230,000 clones, just over 85% of them seen just once; the ten biggest clones take up 11%.

This sequence originates from a man between 50 and 59 years old with COVID-19, enrolled during active disease. The V call is TRBV2, the J call TRBJ2-7; no reliable D call. Specimen: peripheral blood. The CDR3 DNA reads as TGTGCCAGCATCCCAGGCCGCCCCAACTACGAGCAGTACTTC. Translation gives CASIPGRPNYEQYF.